A selection of T cell receptor beta chains follows, all from one sample in a study of T cell responses to AZD1222 COVID-19 vaccine. Assay: immunoSEQ multiplex PCR; the TCRdb copy retains only in-frame clones and omits some. Of 100,000 or so clones in the sample, 92% were seen once. The sample was peripheral blood, taken on day 0 of AZD1222 vaccination. The receptors come from an adult in good health. CDR3s include the opening cysteine and the closing phenylalanine or tryptophan. Fields, in order: V gene, J gene, D gene, CDR3 protein, CDR3 DNA. A D gene is named only where the DNA matches it firmly.

TRBV3-1/TRBV3-2	TRBJ2-7	NA	CASSQDPFPGSSYEQYF	TGTGCCAGCAGCCAAGACCCCTTCCCCGGGAGCTCCTACGAGCAGTACTTC
TRBV28	TRBJ1-4	NA	CASSGGQPREKLFF	TGTGCCAGCAGTGGCGGACAACCGAGGGAAAAACTGTTTTTT
TRBV3-1/TRBV3-2	TRBJ1-1	NA	CASSHARLNTEAFF	TGTGCCAGCAGCCATGCTCGGTTGAACACTGAAGCTTTCTTT
TRBV7-9	TRBJ2-3	NA	CASSPFQNTQYF	TGTGCCAGCAGCCCTTTTCAGAATACGCAGTATTTT
TRBV2	TRBJ2-7	TRBD2	CASSELEREGEQYF	TGTGCCAGCAGTGAATTGGAGCGGGAGGGCGAGCAGTACTTC
TRBV5-6	TRBJ2-1	TRBD2	CASSSLTSGGLNEQFF	TGTGCCAGCAGCTCTCTGACTAGCGGGGGGCTTAATGAGCAGTTCTTC
TRBV6-1	TRBJ1-4	NA	CASSEKGGFEKLFF	TGTGCCAGCAGTGAAAAGGGGGGCTTTGAAAAACTGTTTTTT
TRBV7-9	TRBJ1-1	TRBD1	CASSYGQGTYGEAFF	TGTGCCAGCAGCTATGGACAGGGAACGTATGGTGAAGCTTTCTTT
TRBV18	TRBJ2-2	NA	CASSPLIAPTGELFF	TGTGCCAGCTCACCACTGATAGCCCCCACCGGGGAGCTGTTTTTT
TRBV4-1	TRBJ1-1	NA	CASSQVRGRENEAFF	TGCGCCAGCAGCCAAGTACGGGGGAGGGAAAATGAAGCTTTCTTT
TRBV7-2	TRBJ2-1	TRBD2	CASSLVRLAGVQGNEQFF	TGTGCCAGCAGCTTAGTAAGGCTAGCGGGAGTTCAGGGGAATGAGCAGTTCTTC
TRBV18	TRBJ1-2	NA	CASSPDSRVPYGYTF	TGTGCCAGCTCCCCAGACAGTCGAGTCCCCTATGGCTACACCTTC
TRBV24-1	TRBJ1-4	TRBD1	CATSDPGTGGEKLFF	TGTGCCACCAGTGATCCCGGGACAGGTGGTGAAAAACTGTTTTTT
TRBV7-2	TRBJ1-1	NA	CASSLAVWKGRYTEAFF	TGTGCCAGCAGCTTAGCGGTATGGAAAGGGAGGTACACTGAAGCTTTCTTT
TRBV3-1/TRBV3-2	TRBJ2-5	TRBD2	CASSPRTSGREETQYF	TGTGCCAGCAGCCCCCGGACTAGCGGGAGGGAAGAGACCCAGTACTTC
TRBV7-2	TRBJ2-3	NA	CASSPRLGTDTQYF	TGTGCCAGCAGCCCGAGACTTGGCACAGATACGCAGTATTTT
TRBV6-6	TRBJ1-6	NA	CASSRPGAGENSPLHF	TGTGCCAGCAGTCGACCGGGGGCAGGGGAGAATTCACCCCTCCACTTT
TRBV15	TRBJ1-4	NA	CATSRERDFPRKLFF	TGTGCCACCAGCAGAGAACGGGACTTCCCACGGAAACTGTTTTTT
TRBV28	TRBJ1-1	NA	CASSSRSMNTEAFF	TGTGCCAGCAGTTCCAGATCGATGAACACTGAAGCTTTCTTT